These 18 T cell receptor beta chains share one sample of origin, sequenced in a study of Ad26.COV2.S vaccination and SARS-CoV-2 variants (dated by TCRdb to about 2021). Library preparation used the immunoSEQ multiplex PCR assay. TCRdb mirrors the immuneACCESS table, restricted to in-frame sequences. Some clones are absent from its copies; in checked studies, under half trace to an unresolved V gene, and the reason for the others is unknown. Across this sample there are approximately 400,000 clones, with roughly four fifths seen only once. Jointly, the top ten make up about 7.4% of the sample. In light of the paper, this sample's treatment or condition label describes: 19 received Ad26.COV2.S at low or high dose, single or two shots; about 5 received placebo; per-sample allocation not given. Repertoires of vaccine and placebo recipients were sequenced from samples taken on day 63 after the first injection.

The sample in question was peripheral blood, obtained in a trial of Ad26.COV2.S vaccine versus placebo. Source of these receptors: a person aged 18-60 years who received the Ad26.COV2.S COVID-19 vaccine or a placebo.

This chain joins TRBV18 and TRBJ2-7, with TRBD1 matching over 9 bases. This CDR3 is built from 13 residues. The V gene's germline CDR1 is KGHSH and CDR2 LQKENI. V dropped 4 bases and J dropped 6; count of bases not matched to a gene: 4. The CDR3 coding sequence is TGTGCCAGCTCACGGGAGACAGGGGGCGAGCAGTACTTC. This gives the protein CASSRETGGEQYF. The full variable domain, its missing parts supplied by reference TRBV18 and TRBJ2-7, is NAGVMQNPRHLVRRRGQEARLRCSPMKGHSHVYWYRQLPEEGLKFMVYLQKENIIDESGMPKERFSAEFPKEGPSILRIQQVVRGDSAAYFCASSRETGGEQYFGPGTRLTVT.

Here the CDR3 reads CASSRQSNTGELFF. CDR3 sequence (DNA): TGTGCCAGCAGCCGACAGTCGAACACCGGGGAGCTGTTTTTT. This rearrangement joins TRBV6-5 to TRBJ2-2; the D gene is possibly TRBD1 (5 bases). Trimming took off 6 bases at V and 0 bases at J, with 8 bases between the two ends. CDR1 and CDR2 from the germline V gene are MNHEY and SVGAGI. CDR3 length: 14 residues.

J is TRBJ1-1 and V is TRBV4-1, with 8 bases lining up with TRBD1. The CDR3 covers 15 residues. The germline CDR1 and CDR2 sequences are MGHRA and YSYEKL. V lost 4 bases to trimming and J lost 4 bases; unmatched junction nucleotides: 8. CDR3 region: CASSLSDRAGTEAFF. DNA for the CDR3: TGCGCCAGCAGCCTCTCGGACAGGGCGGGCACTGAAGCTTTCTTT.

The chain links TRBV3-1 (or the pseudogene TRBV3-2) to TRBJ2-1; D is undetermined. V lost 7 bases to trimming and J lost 5 bases, with 24 bases between them. Germline CDR1 and CDR2: LGHDT and YNNKEL (reference sequence). The CDR3 runs to 17 residues. The CDR3 nucleotides read TGTGCCAGCAATTCATCCGTCCGGGTAAGGCCGCACAATGAGCAGTTCTTC. Amino acid sequence: CASNSSVRVRPHNEQFF.

The gene calls are TRBV5-1 and TRBJ1-1, with TRBD1 as a possible D gene (6 bases). Trimming took off 4 bases at V and 5 bases at J, with 15 bases between the two ends. The germline CDR1 and CDR2 sequences are SGHRS and YFSETQ. The CDR3 sequence is 14 residues long. CDR3 loop: CASSITTGRTEAFF. CDR3 nucleotides: TGCGCCAGCAGCATCACGACAGGTAGGACTGAAGCTTTCTTT.

The chain has TRBV7-9 and TRBJ2-3; D is ambiguous. Trimming took off 2 bases at V and 0 bases at J, with 12 bases between the two ends. The CDR3 is made up of 16 amino acids. CDR1 and CDR2 from the germline V gene are SEHNR and FQNEAQ (reference sequence). CDR3 in DNA: TGTGCCAGCAGCTTAAACTTGGGCTCTAGCACAGATACGCAGTATTTT. It specifies CASSLNLGSSTDTQYF.

The gene calls are TRBV30 and TRBJ2-3; perhaps D is TRBD1 or TRBD2 (6 bases each). The V and J ends lost 0 bases and 6 bases respectively, with 13 bases between them. The length of the CDR3 is 14 residues. Germline CDR1 GTSNPN, CDR2 SVGIG (reference sequence). CDR3 DNA: TGTGCCTGGAGTGTAGGGGGGCGTGGGGATACGCAGTATTTT. Its translation: CAWSVGGRGDTQYF.

This chain uses TRBV4-3 with TRBJ1-2; weak D call: TRBD1 (5 bases). Germline CDR1 and CDR2: LGHNA and YSLEER. The CDR3 contains 15 residues. Trimming removed 1 base at V and 4 bases at J, with 13 bases between. Written as DNA, the CDR3 is TGCGCCAGCAGCCAAGGGGTCGGGGGGGGCTATGGCTACACCTTC. Residues: CASSQGVGGGYGYTF.

Written as DNA, the CDR3 is TGTGCCAGCAGCTTATCTTTGGATACGCAGTATTTT. Its protein product is CASSLSLDTQYF. The J gene is TRBJ2-3, the V gene TRBV7-9, with unresolved D. The germline V and J ends were trimmed by 2 bases and 6 bases, with 6 bases remaining between them. Per germline, CDR1 SEHNR and CDR2 FQNEAQ (reference sequence). The CDR3 length is 12 residues.

This clone was detected once. This chain links TRBV24-1 with TRBJ2-1; D may match TRBD1 or TRBD2 (5 bases each). CDR3 length equals 14 residues. The V end lost 0 bases, the J end lost 12 bases, and 14 bases lay between the germline ends. Germline assignment: CDR1 KGHDR and CDR2 SFDVKD. The CDR3 DNA reads TGTGCCACCAGTGATTTGGACGAGGGGAGTGGGCAGTTCTTC. Translating gives CATSDLDEGSGQFF.

V gene TRBV30 combines with J gene TRBJ2-1; 9 nucleotides align to TRBD1. CDR3 size: 14 residues. J was trimmed by 8 bases and V by 2 bases; bases with no gene match: 7. Germline CDR1 reads GTSNPN; CDR2 reads SVGIG (reference sequence). The chain's CDR3 is CAWSPDRGYDEQFF. The CDR3 region has the DNA TGTGCCTGGAGTCCCGACAGGGGGTATGATGAGCAGTTCTTC.

This clone was detected a few times. V and J are TRBV25-1 and TRBJ2-1, with D unclear. The CDR3 length is 13 residues. CDR1 MGHDK and CDR2 SYGVNS come from the germline V gene. V dropped 5 bases and J dropped 7 bases, with 12 bases sitting between them. CDR3 coding DNA: TGTGCCAGCAGTAAAGCTCCGGCAAATGAGCAGTTCTTC. This sequence encodes CASSKAPANEQFF.

The chain combines TRBV9 with TRBJ1-5, with 7 bases lining up with TRBD1. CDR1 SGDLS and CDR2 YYNGEE come from the germline V gene. The ends lost 3 bases at V and 4 bases at J; junction bases unmatched: 1. The CDR3 sequence is 13 residues long. CDR3 loop: CASSDRGNQPQHF. Here the CDR3 DNA reads TGTGCCAGCAGCGACAGGGGTAATCAGCCCCAGCATTTT.

The genes are TRBV5-1 and TRBJ2-7; D gene unclear. Germline V gene data show CDR1 as SGHRS and CDR2 as YFSETQ. This CDR3 has 15 residues. V was pared by 0 bases and J by 3 bases, with 13 bases between. The CDR3 DNA follows: TGCGCCAGCAGCTTGGATCCTCTAACCTACTACGAGCAGTACTTC. Translated: CASSLDPLTYYEQYF. The complete variable domain, with remaining parts taken from reference TRBV5-1 and TRBJ2-7, reads KAGVTQTPRYLIKTRGQQVTLSCSPISGHRSVSWYQQTPGQGLQFLFEYFSETQRNKGNFPGRFSGRQFSNSRSEMNVSTLELGDSALYLCASSLDPLTYYEQYFGPGTRLTVT.

This sequence joins TRBV18 and TRBJ1-2; maybe TRBD1 (6 bases). V was trimmed by 6 bases and J by 0 bases, leaving 11 bases between them. This CDR3 comprises 14 residues. Germline V gives CDR1 KGHSH, CDR2 LQKENI. CDR3 bases: TGTGCCAGCTCCTTACAGGGAGCTAACTATGGCTACACCTTC. This codes for CASSLQGANYGYTF.

The rearrangement uses TRBV7-2 and TRBJ2-5, with D perhaps TRBD2 (6 bases). V lost 1 base, J lost 5 bases, and 14 bases lay in between. Per the germline V gene, CDR1 is SGHTA and CDR2 is FQGNSA. CDR3 length: 15 residues. DNA for the CDR3: TGTGCCAGCAGCTTAGTCGGGACTCCTCGGGAGACCCAGTACTTC. Translation: CASSLVGTPRETQYF.

This clone was counted only a few times. This chain uses TRBV27 with TRBJ1-4; D is perhaps TRBD1 (5 bases). Germline assignment: CDR1 MNHEY and CDR2 SMNVEV (reference sequence). The ends were cut back, 7 bases at V and 3 bases at J, with 12 bases in the middle. The CDR3 consists of 14 residues. CDR3: CASIRQPPNEKLFF. CDR3 bases: TGTGCCAGCATACGACAGCCTCCTAATGAAAAACTGTTTTTT.

The chain employs TRBV5-4 and TRBJ2-5; 9 bases are a match to TRBD2. The germline gives CDR1 SGHNT, CDR2 YYREEE (reference sequence). The CDR3 runs 15 residues. V was clipped by 3 bases and J by 5 bases; unmatched bases: 8. The CDR3 DNA sequence: TGTGCCAGCAGCTCCTCCGGGACTAGCTCGGAGACCCAGTACTTC. This translates into CASSSSGTSSETQYF.